This T cell receptor beta chain is drawn from a study of shared clonotypes between healthy human individuals. The CDR3 spans 14 residues. Germline CDR1 is MDHEN and CDR2 is SYDVKM. V trimming: 6 bases; J trimming: 3 bases; junction bases outside the gene matches: 5. Profiling relied on immunoSEQ multiplex PCR, and the TCRdb table lists in-frame clones only, not all of them. This table holds about 490,000 clones, 79% found once. The sample was PBMCs. The genes are TRBV28 and TRBJ1-1; 9 bases align to TRBD1. The receptor's source is a woman between 35 and 50 years old in good health. Some clones in this sample may be carry-over from other donors' samples. The CDR3 is CASRKTGGYTEAFF. The CDR3 region has the DNA TGTGCCAGCAGAAAAACAGGGGGCTACACTGAAGCTTTCTTT.